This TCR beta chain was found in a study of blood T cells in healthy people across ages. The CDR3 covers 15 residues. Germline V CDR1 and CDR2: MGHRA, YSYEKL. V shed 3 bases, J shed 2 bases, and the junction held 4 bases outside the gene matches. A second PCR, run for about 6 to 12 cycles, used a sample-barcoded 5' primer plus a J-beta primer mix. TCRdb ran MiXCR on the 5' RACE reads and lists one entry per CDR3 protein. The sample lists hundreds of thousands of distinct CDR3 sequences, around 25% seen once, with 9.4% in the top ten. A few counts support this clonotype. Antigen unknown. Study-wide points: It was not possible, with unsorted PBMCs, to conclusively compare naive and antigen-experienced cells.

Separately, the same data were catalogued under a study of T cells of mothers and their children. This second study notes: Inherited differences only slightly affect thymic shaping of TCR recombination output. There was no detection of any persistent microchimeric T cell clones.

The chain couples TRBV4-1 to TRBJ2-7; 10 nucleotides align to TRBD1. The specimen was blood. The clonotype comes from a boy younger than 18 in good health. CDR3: CASSHGQGETYEQYF. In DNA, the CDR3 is TGCGCCAGCAGCCACGGACAGGGGGAAACCTACGAGCAGTACTTC.